These 23 T cell receptor beta chains originate from one sample sequenced in a study of shared clonotypes between healthy human individuals (dated by TCRdb to 2020 to 2022). Library method: the immunoSEQ multiplex PCR assay. TCRdb stores this immuneACCESS table with in-frame sequences only. Part of the clones is absent; in the studies checked, under half of the shortfall reflects unresolved V genes, and no reason is known for the rest. The sample table shows under 2,000,000 clones, and just under 95% are seen once. The leading ten clones occupy less than 1.5% of the sample. For the CD8 naive samples, CD45RO-negative cells were positively selected for CCR7, yielding a CD45RA+CCR7+ population from which TemRA cells were excluded. The sequenced material came from naive CD8+ T cells sorted from blood. The sample's cell subset or site label is to be understood as: CD45RA+CCR7+. Source of these receptors: a man aged 18-30 years in good health.

The V and J genes are TRBV5-4 and TRBJ2-7; 7 nucleotides match TRBD1. This CDR3 has 14 amino acids. J was trimmed by 6 bases and V by 4 bases; bases with no gene match: 10. Germline-derived CDR1 and CDR2 are SGHNT and YYREEE (reference sequence). CDR3 sequence reads: CASSPRDSASEQYF. CDR3 nucleotides: TGTGCCAGCAGCCCCCGGGACAGTGCTAGCGAGCAGTACTTC.

The rearrangement links TRBV5-8 to TRBJ1-2; TRBD1 matches at 8 bases. J was trimmed by 4 bases and V by 0 bases; bases with no gene match: 5. This CDR3 has 15 amino acids. Germline V gene data show CDR1 as SGHTS and CDR2 as YDEGEE. CDR3 in amino acids: CASSLGAGGAYGYTF. The DNA of the CDR3 is TGTGCCAGCAGCTTGGGGGCAGGGGGCGCCTATGGCTACACCTTC.

The chain joins TRBV27 to TRBJ1-2; D gene uncertain. The CDR3 length is 13 residues. Looked up from germline, CDR1 is MNHEY and CDR2 is SMNVEV (reference sequence). V shed 6 bases and J shed 6 bases, with 14 bases lying between them. The CDR3 region is CASRGAGENGYTF. The CDR3 DNA sequence: TGTGCCAGCAGAGGCGCCGGGGAGAATGGCTACACCTTC.

This CDR3 reads CASRASSPYEQYF. The CDR3 DNA reads TGTGCCAGCAGAGCGTCCAGTCCGTACGAGCAGTACTTC. V gene TRBV27 combines with J gene TRBJ2-7, with no clear D. V shed 6 bases and J shed 4 bases, with 13 bases lying between them. Germline V gene sequence: CDR1 MNHEY, CDR2 SMNVEV (reference sequence). CDR3 size: 13 residues.

The chain has TRBV7-3 and TRBJ2-3, with 8 nucleotides matching TRBD2. Germline trimming cut 4 bases from V and 0 bases from J; bases unmatched to any gene: 6. The CDR3 has 16 residues. Germline V CDR1 and CDR2: SGHTA, FQGTGA. The chain's CDR3 is CASSSGLGDSTDTQYF. CDR3 in DNA: TGTGCCAGCAGCTCGGGACTAGGAGACAGCACAGATACGCAGTATTTT.

V usage is TRBV6-1 and J usage is TRBJ1-4; D might be TRBD1 (5 bases). Trimming cost V 2 bases and J 6 bases, with 16 bases left between them. Looked up from germline, CDR1 is MNHNS and CDR2 is SASEGT. The CDR3 totals 16 residues. The CDR3 region has the DNA TGTGCCAGCAGTGAAAGACGTGTAAGGGGAGATGAAAAACTGTTTTTT. Residues: CASSERRVRGDEKLFF.

This chain uses TRBV6-5 with TRBJ1-3; 7 nucleotides match TRBD1. The CDR3 spans 15 residues. Germline V gives CDR1 MNHEY, CDR2 SVGAGI. V lost 0 bases to trimming and J lost 4 bases; unmatched junction nucleotides: 3. The CDR3 loop reads CASSYSEGQGNTIYF. Here the CDR3 DNA reads TGTGCCAGCAGTTACTCTGAGGGACAGGGAAACACCATATATTTT.

The gene calls are TRBV11-2 and TRBJ1-4; D not resolved. CDR1 SGHAT and CDR2 FQNNGV come from the germline V gene. CDR3 length: 15 amino acids. V lost 1 base and J 3 bases, leaving 9 bases between the germline ends. The CDR3 protein is CASSLVGEANEKLFF. The DNA of the CDR3 is TGTGCCAGCAGCTTAGTCGGGGAGGCTAATGAAAAACTGTTTTTT.

The chain combines TRBV10-3 with TRBJ2-5, with D possibly matching TRBD1 (5 bases). Trimming pared 6 bases from V and 0 bases from J, leaving 11 bases between. The CDR3 is 14 amino acids. Germline V gives CDR1 ENHRY, CDR2 SYGVKD. The CDR3, as DNA: TGTGCCATCAGCCCGGACAAGTACCAAGAGACCCAGTACTTC. As protein: CAISPDKYQETQYF.

The rearrangement uses TRBV19 and TRBJ2-7; TRBD2 aligns across 9 bases. V trimming: 5 bases; J trimming: 3 bases; junction bases outside the gene matches: 8. Germline CDR1 is LNHDA and CDR2 is SQIVND (reference sequence). The CDR3 is made up of 15 amino acids. The CDR3 region has the DNA TGTGCCAGTAGTGCGGCGGCTAGCGGGAACTACGAGCAGTACTTC. This codes for CASSAAASGNYEQYF.

The chain recombines TRBV15 with TRBJ2-7; D not certain. The CDR3 spans 13 residues. Trimming cost V 1 base and J 7 bases, with 11 bases left between them. The germline CDR1 and CDR2 sequences are LNHNV and YYDKDF (reference sequence). This CDR3 is CATSRASGSEQYF. The CDR3 bases are TGTGCCACCAGCAGAGCCTCGGGCAGTGAGCAGTACTTC.

The count of this clone is one. The CDR3 spells CASSSLSQTGELFF. The CDR3 DNA is TGTGCCAGCAGCTCGCTCTCCCAAACCGGGGAGCTGTTTTTT. The chain couples TRBV7-6 to TRBJ2-2; no clear D. The CDR3 is made up of 14 amino acids. CDR1 SGHVS and CDR2 FNYEAQ come from the germline V gene. Trimming shortened V by 4 bases and J by 5 bases, and 11 bases separated the two germline ends.

CDR3 sequence (DNA): TGTGCCAGCAGTGAAGTCCCGGGACTAGCGGGGGCTGAGCAGTTCTTC. This sequence encodes CASSEVPGLAGAEQFF. V gene TRBV2 combines with J gene TRBJ2-1; 14 nucleotides match TRBD2. This CDR3 spans 16 amino acids. CDR1 and CDR2 (germline): SNHLY, FYNNEI. With V trimmed by 1 base and J by 9 bases, 5 bases remained unmatched.

Remarks on this clone: Other DNA sequences in the same sample also yield this CDR3. The V and J genes are TRBV6-6 and TRBJ1-4; D may be TRBD1 (5 bases). CDR1 is MNHNY and CDR2 is SVGAGI in the germline V gene (reference sequence). The CDR3 runs to 14 residues. Trimming removed 0 bases from V and 8 bases from J, with 10 bases in between. The CDR3 DNA sequence: TGTGCCAGCAGTTACTCGCAGGGCGGCGAAAAACTGTTTTTT. Amino acid sequence: CASSYSQGGEKLFF.

V is TRBV5-6 and J is TRBJ2-2, with 13 bases fitting TRBD2. The CDR3 runs to 16 residues. The germline V gene has CDR1 SGHDT and CDR2 YYEEEE. J lost 9 bases, V lost 4 bases, and 9 bases had no gene match. The CDR3 protein is CASSPGLAGDGRELFF. The CDR3 DNA sequence: TGTGCCAGCAGCCCCGGACTAGCGGGAGACGGCCGGGAGCTGTTTTTT.

About this clone: Other DNA sequences from this sample encode an identical CDR3 as well. The chain joins TRBV6-6 to TRBJ2-7, with D possibly matching TRBD1 (5 bases). The CDR3 covers 15 residues. The V gene's germline CDR1 is MNHNY and CDR2 SVGAGI (reference sequence). Trimming stripped 0 bases from V and 2 bases from J, with 11 bases between. CDR3 coding DNA: TGTGCCAGCAGTTACTCCCGAGACAGTACCTACGAGCAGTACTTC. Translation: CASSYSRDSTYEQYF.

The V call is TRBV2, the J call TRBJ2-7; possible D gene TRBD1, 5 bases. Trimming stripped 3 bases from V and 3 bases from J, with 15 bases between. The CDR3 length is 15 residues. Germline CDR1 SNHLY, CDR2 FYNNEI. CDR3 loop: CASSDVEVQGYEQYF. CDR3 bases: TGTGCCAGCAGTGATGTCGAGGTCCAGGGCTACGAGCAGTACTTC.

A single count supports this clone. Other DNA sequences in the same sample also yield this CDR3. The chain combines TRBV19 with TRBJ1-1; D is unresolved. Trimming shortened V by 4 bases and J by 2 bases, and 2 bases separated the two germline ends. Germline V CDR1 and CDR2: LNHDA, SQIVND (reference sequence). There are 11 residues in the CDR3. DNA of the CDR3: TGTGCCAGTAGTACCAACACTGAAGCTTTCTTT. This sequence encodes CASSTNTEAFF.

The chain links TRBV6-1 to TRBJ2-7; 7 bases are a match to TRBD1. The CDR3 is made up of 14 amino acids. The J segment lost 5 bases and the V segment lost 4 bases, leaving 8 bases of the junction unmatched. The germline V gene has CDR1 MNHNS and CDR2 SASEGT. The DNA of the CDR3 is TGTGCCAGCAGTGCCGTACAGGGGTTCCACGAGCAGTACTTC. Amino acids: CASSAVQGFHEQYF.

This sequence joins TRBV7-9 and TRBJ1-2, with D possibly matching TRBD1 (5 bases). The ends were cut back, 1 base at V and 8 bases at J, with 26 bases in the middle. CDR1 is SEHNR, CDR2 FQNEAQ, per germline (reference sequence). There are 18 residues in the CDR3. The CDR3 is CASSLVSPGTGSMIGYTF. The CDR3, as DNA: TGTGCCAGCAGCTTAGTATCGCCCGGGACGGGGAGTATGATCGGCTACACCTTC.

The V and J genes are TRBV9 and TRBJ2-2; tentatively, D is TRBD2 (6 bases). Deletions cut 3 bases from V and 5 bases from J, with 26 bases between. This CDR3 contains 19 residues. CDR1 is SGDLS and CDR2 is YYNGEE in the germline V gene. CDR3 DNA: TGTGCCAGCAGCGCACCGAATGAGGGAGGTGGGTTTTGGACCGGGGAGCTGTTTTTT. Encoded protein: CASSAPNEGGGFWTGELFF.

The gene calls are TRBV11-2 and TRBJ2-1; possibly TRBD2 for D (6 bases). The CDR3 sequence is 15 residues long. The germline gives CDR1 SGHAT, CDR2 FQNNGV. V was shortened by 1 base and J by 4 bases, with 11 bases between the two germline ends. The CDR3 spells CASSLVLSGYNEQFF. For the CDR3, the DNA is TGTGCCAGCAGCTTAGTGCTTAGCGGATACAATGAGCAGTTCTTC.

V usage is TRBV6-7 and J usage is TRBJ2-3; D gene ambiguous. TRBV6-7 is designated an ORF whose function remains uncertain. This CDR3 has 15 residues. Trimming shortened V by 2 bases and J by 3 bases, and 12 bases separated the two germline ends. The CDR3 nucleotides are TGTGCCAGCAGTTACCGGATCCCAGCAACAGATACGCAGTATTTT. Amino acid sequence: CASSYRIPATDTQYF.